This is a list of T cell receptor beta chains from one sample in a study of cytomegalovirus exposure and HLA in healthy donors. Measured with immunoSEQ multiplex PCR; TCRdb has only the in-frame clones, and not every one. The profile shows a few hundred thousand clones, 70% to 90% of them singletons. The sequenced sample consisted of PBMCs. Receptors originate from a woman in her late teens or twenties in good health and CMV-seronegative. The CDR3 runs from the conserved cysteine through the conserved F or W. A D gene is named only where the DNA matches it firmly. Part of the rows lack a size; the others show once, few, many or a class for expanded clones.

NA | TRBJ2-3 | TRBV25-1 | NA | TGTGCCAGCAGTGGTCAGGGTAAATCGGATACGCAGTATTTT | CASSGQGKSDTQYF
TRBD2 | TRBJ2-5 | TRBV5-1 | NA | TGCGCCAGCAGCACCGAACTGGGACTAGCGGATATCTCCAAAGAGACCCAGTACTTC | CASSTELGLADISKETQYF
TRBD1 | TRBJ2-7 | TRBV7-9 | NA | TGTGCCAGCAGCTCGGGACAGAACTACGAGCAGTACTTC | CASSSGQNYEQYF
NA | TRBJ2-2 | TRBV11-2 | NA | TGTGCCAGCAGTTTCAGGGGAAACACCGGGGAGCTGTTTTTT | CASSFRGNTGELFF
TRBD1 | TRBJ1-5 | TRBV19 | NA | TGTGCCAGTAGTATGGACAGGGGGATCAATCAGCCCCAGCATTTT | CASSMDRGINQPQHF
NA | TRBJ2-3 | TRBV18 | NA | TGTGCCAGCTCAGTAAATACTCAAGCAGATACGCAGTATTTT | CASSVNTQADTQYF
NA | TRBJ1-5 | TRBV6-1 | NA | TGTGCCAGCAGTCCAGGGGAAGGTCAGCCCCAGCATTTT | CASSPGEGQPQHF
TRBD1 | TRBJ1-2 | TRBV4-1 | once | TGCGCCAGCAGCCAAGAATCCATTGGGACAGTAAACTATGGCTACACCTTC | CASSQESIGTVNYGYTF
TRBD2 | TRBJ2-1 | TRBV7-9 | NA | TGTGCCAGCAGCAAGGAGATCCGACTAGCGGGAGACAATGAGCAGTTCTTC | CASSKEIRLAGDNEQFF
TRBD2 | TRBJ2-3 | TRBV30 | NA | TGTGCCTGGGGCTGGGAAGCGGGAGCGGATACGCAGTATTTT | CAWGWEAGADTQYF
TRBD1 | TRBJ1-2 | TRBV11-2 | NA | TGTGCCAGCAGCTTTCAGGGGGTTAACTATGGCTACACCTTC | CASSFQGVNYGYTF
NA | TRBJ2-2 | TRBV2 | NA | TGTGCCAGCAGCCTGGCGGGCACCGGGGAGCTGTTTTTT | CASSLAGTGELFF
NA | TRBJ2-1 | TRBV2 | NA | TGTGCCAGCAGTGATGATAGAAGCTCCTACAATGAGCAGTTCTTC | CASSDDRSSYNEQFF
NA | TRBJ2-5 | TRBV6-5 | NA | TGTGCCAGCAGTTACTCAGCCAGGGTTTCTGAGACCCAGTACTTC | CASSYSARVSETQYF
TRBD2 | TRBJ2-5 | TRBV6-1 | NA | TGTGCCAGCAGTGACAGTACTAGCGGCCTGCCTTGGGAGACCCAGTACTTC | CASSDSTSGLPWETQYF
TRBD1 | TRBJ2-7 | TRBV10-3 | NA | TGTGCCATCAGTGGGACAGGGGGCTACGAGCAGTACTTC | CAISGTGGYEQYF
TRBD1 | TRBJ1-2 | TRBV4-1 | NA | TGCGCCAGCAGCCCCGGATTGGGGAGGGACAGGGGTATGGGTGGCTACACCTTC | CASSPGLGRDRGMGGYTF
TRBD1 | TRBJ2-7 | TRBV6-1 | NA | TGTGCCAGCAGTGAAAAAGGGAGAACAGGGGGCTCCTACGAGCAGTACTTC | CASSEKGRTGGSYEQYF
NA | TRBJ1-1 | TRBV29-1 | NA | TGCAGCGTACCCTCAGGAGGAGGTGACACTGAAGCTTTCTTT | CSVPSGGGDTEAFF
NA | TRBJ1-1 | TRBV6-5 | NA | TGTGCCAGCAGTTATGGTGCAGGGTGGACTGAAGCTTTCTTT | CASSYGAGWTEAFF
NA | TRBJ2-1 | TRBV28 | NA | TGTGCCAGCAGTCTAGGGGCATCCCCGTTCTTCGATGAGCAGTTCTTC | CASSLGASPFFDEQFF
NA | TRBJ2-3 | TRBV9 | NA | TGTGCCAGCAGCGCCGAAAGGGGGGGGTCGGATACGCAGTATTTT | CASSAERGGSDTQYF
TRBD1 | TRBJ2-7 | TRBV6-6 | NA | TGTGCCAGCAGTCCCCCCGGACAGGGGGCAGGGGAGCAGTACTTC | CASSPPGQGAGEQYF
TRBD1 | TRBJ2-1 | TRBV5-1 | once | TGCGCCAGCAGACCTGGACAGGGTAACAATGAGCAGTTCTTC | CASRPGQGNNEQFF
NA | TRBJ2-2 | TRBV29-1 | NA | TGCAGCGCCTCCGAGGTGGGCGGGGAGCTGTTTTTT | CSASEVGGELFF
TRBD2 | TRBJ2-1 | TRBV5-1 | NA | TGCGCCAGCAGCTTGGCCGGACTAGCGGGTACCTACAATGAGCAGTTCTTC | CASSLAGLAGTYNEQFF
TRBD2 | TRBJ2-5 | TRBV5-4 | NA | TGTGCCAGCAGTTCGGCTCGCGGGAGTGGGGAGACCCAGTACTTC | CASSSARGSGETQYF
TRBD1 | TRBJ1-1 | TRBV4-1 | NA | TGCGCCAGCAGCCCGGGACAGAAAAACACTGAAGCTTTCTTT | CASSPGQKNTEAFF
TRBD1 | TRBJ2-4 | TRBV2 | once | TGTGCCAGCAGTGAAGTCGGGACAGCTCAACTAGCCAAAAACATTCAGTACTTC | CASSEVGTAQLAKNIQYF
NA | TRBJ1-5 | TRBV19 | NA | TGTGCCAGTAGTATGCGAGGGATTCAGCCCCAGCATTTT | CASSMRGIQPQHF
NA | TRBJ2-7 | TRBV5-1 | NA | TGCGCCAGCAGCTTGGAAGGAGGTGCCTACGAGCAGTACTTC | CASSLEGGAYEQYF
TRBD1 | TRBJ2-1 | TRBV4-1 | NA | TGCGCCAGCAGCCGCACAACAGGGGGCGATGAGCAGTTCTTC | CASSRTTGGDEQFF
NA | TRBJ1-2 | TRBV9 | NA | TGTGCCAGCAGCGTAGCCGTTACACCGGGTGGCTACACCTTC | CASSVAVTPGGYTF
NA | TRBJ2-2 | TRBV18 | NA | TGTGCCAGCTCACGGGGGACTGCGAACACCGGGGAGCTGTTTTTT | CASSRGTANTGELFF
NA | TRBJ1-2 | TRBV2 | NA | TGTGCCAGCAGTGTACAGGGTAACTATGGCTACACCTTC | CASSVQGNYGYTF
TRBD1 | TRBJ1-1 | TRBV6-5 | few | TGTGCCAGCAGTCGGACAGGGATCACTGAAGCTTTCTTT | CASSRTGITEAFF
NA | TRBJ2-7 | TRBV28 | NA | TGTGCCAGCAGTTTAAGGCGTCAGGGTCCGGAGCAGTACTTC | CASSLRRQGPEQYF
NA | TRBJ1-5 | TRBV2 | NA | TGTGCCAGCAGTGCTGGGGTATCGGGGTTGAGCAATCAGCCCCAGCATTTT | CASSAGVSGLSNQPQHF
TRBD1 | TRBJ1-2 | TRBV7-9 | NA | TGTGCCAGCAGCCTCGACAGGGAATGGGACTATGGCTACACCTTC | CASSLDREWDYGYTF
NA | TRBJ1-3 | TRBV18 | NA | TGTGCCAGCTCAGCGGGGGCAGCCTCTGGAAACACCATATATTTT | CASSAGAASGNTIYF
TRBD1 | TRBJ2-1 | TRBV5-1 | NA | TGCGCCAGCAGCTTGCCCGACAGGGGATATGAGCAGTTCTTC | CASSLPDRGYEQFF
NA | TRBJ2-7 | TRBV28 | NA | TGTGCCAGCAGGTCGGGTTACGAGCAGTACTTC | CASRSGYEQYF
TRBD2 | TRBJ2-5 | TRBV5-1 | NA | TGCGCCAGCAGGGGAGTACTAGCGGGGGCCCTTTCCCAGTACTTC | CASRGVLAGALSQYF
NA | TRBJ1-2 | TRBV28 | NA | TGTGCCAGCAGGACGACAGCAAACACTAACTATGGCTACACCTTC | CASRTTANTNYGYTF
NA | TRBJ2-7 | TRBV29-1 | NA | TGCAGCGTGAGCGGGCCTAGCGACTTCTACGAGCAGTACTTC | CSVSGPSDFYEQYF
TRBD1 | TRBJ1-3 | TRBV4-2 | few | TGTGCCAGCAGCCCAGACAGGGGGCGAGGAAACACCATATATTTT | CASSPDRGRGNTIYF
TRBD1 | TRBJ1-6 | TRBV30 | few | TGTGCCTGGAGTATCCGGGACAGGGGAAATTCACCCCTCCACTTT | CAWSIRDRGNSPLHF
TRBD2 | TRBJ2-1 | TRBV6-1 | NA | TGTGCCAGCAGTGGGGGGACTAGCGGGGTTTCCTACAATGAGCAGTTCTTC | CASSGGTSGVSYNEQFF
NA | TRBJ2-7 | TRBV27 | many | TGTGCCAGCAGTTTATCGACAGCCTCCTACGAGCAGTACTTC | CASSLSTASYEQYF
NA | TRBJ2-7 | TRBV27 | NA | TGTGCCAGCAGTTTAGCCGGGACAAACGACCAGTACTTC | CASSLAGTNDQYF